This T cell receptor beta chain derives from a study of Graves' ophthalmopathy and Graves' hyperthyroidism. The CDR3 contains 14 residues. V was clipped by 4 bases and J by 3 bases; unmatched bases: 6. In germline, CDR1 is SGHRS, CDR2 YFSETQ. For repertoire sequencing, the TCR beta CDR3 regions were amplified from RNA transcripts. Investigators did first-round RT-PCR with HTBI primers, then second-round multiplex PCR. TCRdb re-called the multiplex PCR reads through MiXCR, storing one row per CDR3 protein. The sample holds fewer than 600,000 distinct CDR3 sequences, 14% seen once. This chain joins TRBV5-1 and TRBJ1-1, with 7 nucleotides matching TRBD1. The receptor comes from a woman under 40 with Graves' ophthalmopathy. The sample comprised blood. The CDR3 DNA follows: TGCGCCAGCAGCCTTAGAGGGGGCCACACTGAAGCTTTCTTT. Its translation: CASSLRGGHTEAFF. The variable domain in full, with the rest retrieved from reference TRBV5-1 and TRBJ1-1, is KAGVTQTPRYLIKTRGQQVTLSCSPISGHRSVSWYQQTPGQGLQFLFEYFSETQRNKGNFPGRFSGRQFSNSRSEMNVSTLELGDSALYLCASSLRGGHTEAFFGQGTRLTVV.